This is a list of T cell receptor beta chains from one sample in a study of T cells in Graves' hyperthyroidism and ophthalmopathy. TCRdb re-derived calls from the multiplex PCR reads in MiXCR, one entry per CDR3 protein. The data hold hundreds of thousands of distinct CDR3 sequences, with about 15% observed a single time. Source material: blood. These receptors came from a man younger than 35 with Graves' ophthalmopathy. Each CDR3 is given with its conserved first and last residue. D genes are given only for firm matches. Clone size appears in some rows only: once, few, many, or a class for an expanded clone.

V,J,size,D,DNA,CDR3
TRBV6-1,TRBJ2-6,few,.,TGTGCCAGCAGTGAATACCGGGTCTCTGGGGCCAACGTCCTGACTTTC,CASSEYRVSGANVLTF
TRBV18,TRBJ2-7,.,.,TGTGCCAGCTCACCGCGTAACGGCGACTACGAGCAGTACTTC,CASSPRNGDYEQYF
TRBV13,TRBJ1-2,many,.,TGTGCCAGCAGCCGACGGGCCGGGGTCGCCTATGGCTACACCTTC,CASSRRAGVAYGYTF
TRBV4-2,TRBJ2-5,few,TRBD2,TGTGCCAGCAGCCAAGTCGTGGCGGGGGGCGTTGAGACCCAGTACTTC,CASSQVVAGGVETQYF
TRBV6-1,TRBJ2-7,many,TRBD2,TGTGCCAGCACCCACGGAGCGGGGGGGCTTTTCGAGCAGTACTTC,CASTHGAGGLFEQYF
TRBV10-3,TRBJ2-5,many,TRBD1,TGTGCCATCAGTGGTTCCACCGGGGACAGGGGAAGAGAGACCCAGTACTTC,CAISGSTGDRGRETQYF
TRBV28,TRBJ2-3,.,TRBD2,TGTGCCAGCAGCCAAGCTGGGAGCGGGGGTTCTCGGTGGGGGGAAGATACGCAGTATTTT,CASSQAGSGGSRWGEDTQYF
TRBV5-5,TRBJ2-5,many,TRBD2,TGTGCCAGCAGCTCGTCCGGGACTAGGCAAGAGACCCAGTACTTC,CASSSSGTRQETQYF
TRBV4-1,TRBJ2-2,.,.,TGCGCCAGCAGCCACCCGGCCCCACTAGCTGGACAGCCGAACACCGGGGAGCTGTTTTTT,CASSHPAPLAGQPNTGELFF
TRBV27,TRBJ1-2,few,.,TGTGCCAGCAATCCCGGGAGCCTATATGGCTACACCTTC,CASNPGSLYGYTF
TRBV12-3/TRBV12-4,TRBJ2-7,many,.,TGTGCCAGCACCCTGACAAACTCCTACGAGCAGTACTTC,CASTLTNSYEQYF
TRBV13,TRBJ2-7,many,.,TGTGCCAGCAGCGCCGGGATCAACTACTACGAGCAGTACTTC,CASSAGINYYEQYF
TRBV6-4,TRBJ2-3,few,.,TGTGCCAGCAGTGACGGGGGGGCCACAGATACGCAGTATTTT,CASSDGGATDTQYF
TRBV11-1,TRBJ1-1,many,.,TGTGCCAGCAGCTTAGCAGACTGGAACACTGAAGCTTTCTTT,CASSLADWNTEAFF
TRBV10-3,TRBJ2-5,many,.,TGTGCCATCACGGGGACTCCATTCGCGGAGACCCAGTACTTC,CAITGTPFAETQYF
TRBV24-1,TRBJ2-1,.,.,TGTGCCACCAGTGACTCGGGGGGCCCGGGGGATGAGCAGTTCTTC,CATSDSGGPGDEQFF
TRBV19,TRBJ1-5,many,.,TGTGCCAGTAGTGCTTGGGAGAGGCCACAGCCCCAGCATTTT,CASSAWERPQPQHF
TRBV7-9,TRBJ1-5,many,.,TGTGCCAGCAGCTCCCCTAATCAGCCCCAGCATTTT,CASSSPNQPQHF
TRBV20-1,TRBJ2-7,many,.,TGCAGTGCTAGAGAGGGCTTGTGGGGCGAGCAGTACTTC,CSAREGLWGEQYF
TRBV4-2,TRBJ2-1,few,TRBD2,TGTGCCAGCAGCCAAGATGGGTCATGGGGAGGGCAGGGTGAGCAGTTCTTC,CASSQDGSWGGQGEQFF
TRBV6-5,TRBJ2-5,many,.,TGTGCCAGCAGTTACGGGCCCGGCCTTCAAGAGACCCAGTACTTC,CASSYGPGLQETQYF
TRBV6-1,TRBJ2-7,.,TRBD1,TGTGCCAGCAGTGAGACAGGGGGCACGTACGAGCAGTACTTC,CASSETGGTYEQYF
TRBV7-8,TRBJ1-4,many,TRBD1,TGTGCCAGCAGGACAGGGGGCGGTTCGGCTAATGAAAAACTGTTTTTT,CASRTGGGSANEKLFF
TRBV30,TRBJ2-1,few,TRBD1,TGTGCCTGGACCTCTCCGGGACAGGGGTGGGATGAGCAGTTCTTC,CAWTSPGQGWDEQFF
TRBV15,TRBJ2-7,.,TRBD1,TGTGCCACCAGCAGCTCAGGACAGGGGGACTCCTACGAGCAGTACTTC,CATSSSGQGDSYEQYF
TRBV2,TRBJ2-3,many,.,TGTGCCAGCAGTTTGGAAGATACGCAGTATTTT,CASSLEDTQYF